This record covers a single T cell receptor (beta chain). As yet, its antigen is unknown. The method was immunoSEQ multiplex PCR; TCRdb's version includes in-frame clones alone and lacks a portion of them. The sample lists 200,000 to 250,000 clones, 80% to 90% seen once, with 1.5% to 2.5% in the top ten. The source of the sample is a study of cytomegalovirus exposure and HLA in healthy donors. Overall study context: The 120 or so validation repertoires and the approximately 700 first-cohort repertoires shared a platform, a later analysis reported. Points from the study as a whole: Most TCR sequences were seen very rarely across donors, but some public TCRs occurred in many. There were three CMV-associated chains whose specificity for CMV antigens was confirmed in vitro.

V was shortened by 5 bases and J by 6 bases, with 19 bases between the two germline ends. The V gene's germline CDR1 is SNHLY and CDR2 FYNNEI. The CDR3 is made up of 16 amino acids. The material sequenced was PBMCs. This chain links TRBV2 with TRBJ1-4, with a possible D match to TRBD1 (5 bases). The sequence was obtained from a woman aged 18-29 years in good health and CMV-seropositive. CDR3 nucleotide sequence: TGTGCCAGCAGTCGCTTTGACGGGGGTCTGGATGAAAAACTGTTTTTT. It yields the protein CASSRFDGGLDEKLFF.